Here is one T cell receptor (beta chain) with its context. The germline V gene has CDR1 LGHDT and CDR2 YNNKEL (reference sequence). This CDR3 is built from 15 residues. The V end was cut by 0 bases, the J end by 4 bases, with 12 bases between. The sample comes from a study of CD8 T cells in Susac syndrome. After extraction with the RNeasy kit, roughly 0.5 to 1 ug of the RNA was reverse transcribed using random hexamers. In TCRdb, the immunoSEQ multiplex PCR reads were re-called with MiXCR into one record per CDR3 protein. The repertoire consists of under 200,000 distinct CDR3 sequences, with around 94% occurring once and the leading ten covering 0.14%.

The chain combines TRBV3-1 with TRBJ1-1, with a possible D match to TRBD1 (5 bases). The sequenced sample consisted of CD4+ T cells from PBMCs. The sequence derives from a human donor in good health. The CDR3 DNA is TGTGCCAGCAGCCAAGATCGGGGGTTGGGCACTGAAGCTTTCTTT. This codes for CASSQDRGLGTEAFF. Looking up the rest from reference TRBV3-1 and TRBJ1-1 gives the full variable domain: DTAVSQTPKYLVTQMGNDKSIKCEQNLGHDTMYWYKQDSKKFLKIMFSYNNKELIINETVPNRFSPKSPDKAHLNLHINSLELGDSAVYFCASSQDRGLGTEAFFGQGTRLTVV.